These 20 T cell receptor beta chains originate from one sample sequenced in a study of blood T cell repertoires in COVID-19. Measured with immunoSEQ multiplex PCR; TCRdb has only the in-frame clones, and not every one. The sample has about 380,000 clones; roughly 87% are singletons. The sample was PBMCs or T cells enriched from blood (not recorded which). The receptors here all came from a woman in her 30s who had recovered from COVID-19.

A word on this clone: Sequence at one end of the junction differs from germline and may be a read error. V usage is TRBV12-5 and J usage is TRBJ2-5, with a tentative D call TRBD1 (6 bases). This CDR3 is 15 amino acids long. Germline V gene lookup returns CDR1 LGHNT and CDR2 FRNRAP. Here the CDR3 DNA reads TGTGCTAGTGGCTTGGGGGCGGGCCCACAAGAGACCCAGTACTTC. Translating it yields CASGLGAGPQETQYF.

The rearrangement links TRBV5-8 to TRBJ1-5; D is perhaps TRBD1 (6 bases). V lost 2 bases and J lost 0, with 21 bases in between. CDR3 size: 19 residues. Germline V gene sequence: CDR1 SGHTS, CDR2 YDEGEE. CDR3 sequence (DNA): TGTGCCAGCAGCTTAATCTCGGGGGGCGAAGATTATAGCAATCAGCCCCAGCATTTT. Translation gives CASSLISGGEDYSNQPQHF.

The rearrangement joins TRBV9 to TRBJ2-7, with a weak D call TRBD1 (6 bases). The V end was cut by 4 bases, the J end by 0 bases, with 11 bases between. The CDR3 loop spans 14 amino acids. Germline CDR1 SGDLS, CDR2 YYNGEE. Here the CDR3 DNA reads TGTGCCAGCAGCCCACAGGGTCACTCCTACGAGCAGTACTTC. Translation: CASSPQGHSYEQYF.

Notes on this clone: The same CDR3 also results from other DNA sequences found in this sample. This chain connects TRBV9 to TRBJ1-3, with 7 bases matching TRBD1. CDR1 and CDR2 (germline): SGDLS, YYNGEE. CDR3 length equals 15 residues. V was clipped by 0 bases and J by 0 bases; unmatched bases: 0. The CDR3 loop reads CASSVDRGSGNTIYF. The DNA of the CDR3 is TGTGCCAGCAGCGTAGACAGGGGCTCTGGAAACACCATATATTTT.

CDR3 coding DNA: TGTGCCAGCAGGGACAGGGGGAGAGGAAACACCATATATTTT. It yields the protein CASRDRGRGNTIYF. The genes are TRBV6-5 and TRBJ1-3; 10 nucleotides line up with TRBD1. Germline V gives CDR1 MNHEY, CDR2 SVGAGI. The V segment lost 6 bases and the J segment 4 bases; nucleotides outside the gene matches: 3. This CDR3 region has 14 residues.

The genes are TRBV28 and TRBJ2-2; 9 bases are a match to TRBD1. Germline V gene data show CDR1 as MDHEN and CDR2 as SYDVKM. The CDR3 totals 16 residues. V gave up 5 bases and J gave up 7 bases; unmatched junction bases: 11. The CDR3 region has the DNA TGTGCCAGCAGTCCCCCGGGACAGGGTTACCACGGGGAGCTGTTTTTT. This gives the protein CASSPPGQGYHGELFF.

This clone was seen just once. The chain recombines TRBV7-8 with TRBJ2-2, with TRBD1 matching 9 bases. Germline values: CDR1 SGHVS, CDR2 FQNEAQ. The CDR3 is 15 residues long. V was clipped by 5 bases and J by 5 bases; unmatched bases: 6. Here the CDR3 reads CASSPWDRATGELFF. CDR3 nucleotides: TGTGCCAGCAGCCCCTGGGACAGGGCGACCGGGGAGCTGTTTTTT.

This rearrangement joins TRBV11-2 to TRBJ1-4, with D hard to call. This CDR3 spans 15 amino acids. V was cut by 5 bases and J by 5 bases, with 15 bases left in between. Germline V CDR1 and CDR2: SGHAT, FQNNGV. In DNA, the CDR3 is TGTGCCAGCAGCCACGGCTGGACGGGAAATGAAAAACTGTTTTTT. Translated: CASSHGWTGNEKLFF. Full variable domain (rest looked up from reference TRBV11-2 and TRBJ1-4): EAGVAQSPRYKIIEKRQSVAFWCNPISGHATLYWYQQILGQGPKLLIQFQNNGVVDDSQLPKDRFSAERLKGVDSTLKIQPAKLEDSAVYLCASSHGWTGNEKLFFGSGTQLSVL.

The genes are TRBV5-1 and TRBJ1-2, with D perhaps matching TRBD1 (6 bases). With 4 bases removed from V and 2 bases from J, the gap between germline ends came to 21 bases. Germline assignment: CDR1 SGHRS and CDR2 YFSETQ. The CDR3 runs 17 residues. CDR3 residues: CASSPYRPGQPNYGYTF. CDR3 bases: TGCGCCAGCAGCCCCTACCGTCCGGGACAACCAAACTATGGCTACACCTTC.

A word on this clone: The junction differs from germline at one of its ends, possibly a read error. The CDR3 reads CASSAGLAGGQETQYF. CDR3 coding DNA: TGTGCTAGCAGCGCGGGACTAGCGGGGGGACAAGAGACCCAGTACTTC. V gene TRBV7-7 combines with J gene TRBJ2-5; TRBD2 aligns across 15 bases. Germline assignment: CDR1 SSHAT and CDR2 FNYEAQ (reference sequence). CDR3 size: 16 residues.

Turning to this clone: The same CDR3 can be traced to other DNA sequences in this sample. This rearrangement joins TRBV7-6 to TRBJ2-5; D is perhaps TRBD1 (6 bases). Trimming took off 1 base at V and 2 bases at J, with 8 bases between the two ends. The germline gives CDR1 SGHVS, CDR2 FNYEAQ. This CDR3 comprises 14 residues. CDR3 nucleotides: TGTGCCAGCAGCTTAGGGACAGCACAAGAGACCCAGTACTTC. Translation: CASSLGTAQETQYF.

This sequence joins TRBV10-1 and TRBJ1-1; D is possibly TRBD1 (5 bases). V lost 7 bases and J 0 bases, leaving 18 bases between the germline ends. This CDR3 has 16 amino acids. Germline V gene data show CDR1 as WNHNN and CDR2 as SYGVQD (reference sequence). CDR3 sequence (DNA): TGCGCCAGCAATTTATCCTGGGGGGGGATGAACACTGAAGCTTTCTTT. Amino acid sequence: CASNLSWGGMNTEAFF.

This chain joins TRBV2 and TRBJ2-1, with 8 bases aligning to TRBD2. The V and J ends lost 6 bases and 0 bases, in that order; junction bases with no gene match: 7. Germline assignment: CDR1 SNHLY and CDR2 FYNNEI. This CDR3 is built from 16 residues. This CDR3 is CASSLPGTSSYNEQFF. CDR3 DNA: TGTGCCAGCAGCCTCCCCGGGACTAGCTCCTACAATGAGCAGTTCTTC.

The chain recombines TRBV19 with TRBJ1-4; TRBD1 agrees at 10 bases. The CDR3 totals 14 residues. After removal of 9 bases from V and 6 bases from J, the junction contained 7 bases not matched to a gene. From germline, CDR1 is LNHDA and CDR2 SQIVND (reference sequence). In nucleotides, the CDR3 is TGTGCCAGCAGCCGGGACAGGGGTGATGAAAAACTGTTTTTT. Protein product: CASSRDRGDEKLFF.

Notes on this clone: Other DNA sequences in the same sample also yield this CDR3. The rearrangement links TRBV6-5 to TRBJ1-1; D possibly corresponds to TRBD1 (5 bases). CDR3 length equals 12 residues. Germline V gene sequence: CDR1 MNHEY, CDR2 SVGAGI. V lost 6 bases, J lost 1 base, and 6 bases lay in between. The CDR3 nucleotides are TGTGCCAGCAGCCAGGGGAACACTGAAGCTTTCTTT. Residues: CASSQGNTEAFF.

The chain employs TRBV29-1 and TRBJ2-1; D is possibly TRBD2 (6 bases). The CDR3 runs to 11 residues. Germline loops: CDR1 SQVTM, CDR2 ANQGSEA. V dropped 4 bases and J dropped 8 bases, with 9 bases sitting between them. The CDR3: CSVGQRDEQFF. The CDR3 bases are TGCAGCGTTGGACAGCGGGATGAGCAGTTCTTC.

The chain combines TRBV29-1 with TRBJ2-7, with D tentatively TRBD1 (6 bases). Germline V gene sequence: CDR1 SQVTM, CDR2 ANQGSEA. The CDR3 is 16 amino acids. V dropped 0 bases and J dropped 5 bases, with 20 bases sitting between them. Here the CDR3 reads CSVEDGEAGDLHEQYF. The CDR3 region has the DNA TGCAGCGTTGAAGATGGTGAAGCAGGGGATCTCCACGAGCAGTACTTC.

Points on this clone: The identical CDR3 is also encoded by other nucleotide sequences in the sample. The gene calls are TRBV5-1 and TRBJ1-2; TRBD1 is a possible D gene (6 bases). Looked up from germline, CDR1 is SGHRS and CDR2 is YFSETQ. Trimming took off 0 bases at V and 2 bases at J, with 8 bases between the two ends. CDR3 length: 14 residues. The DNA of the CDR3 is TGCGCCAGCAGCTTGGGACAGGCCAACTATGGCTACACCTTC. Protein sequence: CASSLGQANYGYTF.

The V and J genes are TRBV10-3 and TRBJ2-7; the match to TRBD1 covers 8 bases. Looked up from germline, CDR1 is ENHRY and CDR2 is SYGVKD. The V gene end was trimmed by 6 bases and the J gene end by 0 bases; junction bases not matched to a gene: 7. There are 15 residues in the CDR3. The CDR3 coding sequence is TGTGCCATCAGCGGTAGACAGGGGAGCTCCTACGAGCAGTACTTC. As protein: CAISGRQGSSYEQYF.

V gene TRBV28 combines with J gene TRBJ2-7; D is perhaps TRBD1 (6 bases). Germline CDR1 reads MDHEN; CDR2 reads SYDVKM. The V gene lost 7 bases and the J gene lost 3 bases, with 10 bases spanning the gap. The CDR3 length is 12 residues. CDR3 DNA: TGTGCCAGCATCTCGGACAGCTACGAGCAGTACTTC. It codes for CASISDSYEQYF.